Following are 22 T cell receptor beta chains from one sample sequenced in a study of shared clonotypes between healthy human individuals. Clones were read by immunoSEQ multiplex PCR, and TCRdb kept only the in-frame ones, dropping some. In the table there are some 2.3 million clones, over 85% of which are singletons. Sequencing was performed on naive CD4+ T cells from PBMCs. Subset meaning: CD45RA+ positively selected. The receptors here all came from a man between 18 and 35 years old in good health. Some clones in this sample may be carry-over from other donors' samples.

J is TRBJ1-5 and V is TRBV6-1; no firm D call. CDR1 is MNHNS and CDR2 is SASEGT in the germline V gene. V was trimmed by 8 bases and J by 0 bases, leaving 8 bases between them. The CDR3 consists of 13 residues. This CDR3 reads CASGPGSNQPQHF. DNA of the CDR3: TGTGCCAGCGGGCCCGGTAGCAATCAGCCCCAGCATTTT.

The chain joins TRBV18 to TRBJ1-4; D is perhaps TRBD1 (5 bases). The germline V gene encodes CDR1 KGHSH and CDR2 LQKENI. This CDR3 contains 14 residues. V lost 5 bases and J lost 8, with 15 bases in between. The CDR3 loop is CASSSGTAEEKLFF. The CDR3 DNA is TGTGCCAGCTCATCCGGGACGGCGGAGGAAAAACTGTTTTTT.

The count of this clone is one. An end of the junction does not agree with germline; a read error may underlie this. The J gene is TRBJ2-5, the V gene TRBV12-5; D gene ambiguous. CDR3 length: 11 amino acids. Germline loops: CDR1 LGHNT, CDR2 FRNRAP. The CDR3 nucleotides are TGTGCTAGTGGTTTGGAGGAGAGCCAGTACTTC. Amino acid sequence: CASGLEESQYF. Full variable domain (remainder filled in from reference TRBV12-5 and TRBJ2-5): DARVTQTPRHKVTEMGQEVTMRCQPILGHNTVFWYRQTMMQGLELLAYFRNRAPLDDSGMPKDRFSAEMPDATLATLKIQPSEPRDSAVYFCASGLEESQYFGPGTRLLVL.

V gene TRBV7-7 combines with J gene TRBJ2-5; TRBD2 matches at 11 bases. Trimming took 2 bases from V and 4 from J; bases not matched to a gene: 0. The CDR3 is made up of 14 amino acids. CDR1 is SSHAT and CDR2 is FNYEAQ in the germline V gene (reference sequence). CDR3 loop: CASSLLAGGETQYF. The CDR3 nucleotides are TGTGCCAGCAGCTTACTAGCGGGAGGAGAGACCCAGTACTTC.

Details on this clone: The same CDR3 also results from other DNA sequences found in this sample. The chain has TRBV18 and TRBJ2-7; a possible D gene is TRBD2 (6 bases). Germline V gene data show CDR1 as KGHSH and CDR2 as LQKENI. Trimming stripped 2 bases from V and 1 base from J, with 6 bases between. CDR3 length: 13 residues. DNA for the CDR3: TGTGCCAGCTCACCAGGGACTTCCTACGAGCAGTACTTC. This codes for CASSPGTSYEQYF.

The gene calls are TRBV30 and TRBJ2-7; 10 bases align to TRBD1. Germline CDR1 is GTSNPN and CDR2 is SVGIG (reference sequence). The CDR3 sequence is 15 residues long. The ends lost 2 bases at V and 1 base at J; junction bases unmatched: 5. This CDR3 is CAWSHPGQGSYEQYF. The CDR3 region has the DNA TGTGCCTGGAGTCATCCGGGACAGGGGTCCTACGAGCAGTACTTC.

The genes are TRBV6-1 and TRBJ2-7; D could derive from TRBD1 or TRBD2 (5 bases each). V dropped 1 base and J dropped 0 bases, with 10 bases sitting between them. The germline CDR1 and CDR2 sequences are MNHNS and SASEGT. This CDR3 is built from 15 residues. The CDR3, as DNA: TGTGCCAGCAGTGAAGATTGGGGGAGCTCCTACGAGCAGTACTTC. Translated: CASSEDWGSSYEQYF.

The rearrangement links TRBV7-9 to TRBJ1-3; 8 bases map to TRBD1. Unmatched junction bases numbered 5, after V lost 7 bases and J lost 0 bases. The germline CDR1 and CDR2 sequences are SEHNR and FQNEAQ (reference sequence). This CDR3 has 15 residues. The CDR3 here is CASTDRGSSGNTIYF. CDR3 nucleotides: TGTGCCAGCACAGACAGGGGAAGCTCTGGAAACACCATATATTTT.

The genes are TRBV27 and TRBJ2-7; TRBD1 matches at 7 bases. The germline CDR1 and CDR2 sequences are MNHEY and SMNVEV (reference sequence). With V trimmed by 5 bases and J by 0 bases, 4 bases remained unmatched. This CDR3 region has 14 residues. Here the CDR3 reads CASSKRDSSYEQYF. CDR3 coding DNA: TGTGCCAGCAGTAAACGGGACAGCTCCTACGAGCAGTACTTC.

This clone was observed a handful of times. The chain links TRBV2 to TRBJ2-2, with 12 bases identical to TRBD2. Germline values: CDR1 SNHLY, CDR2 FYNNEI. The junction had 6 bases not matched to a gene; V was cut back by 7 bases and J by 3 bases. This CDR3 is 16 amino acids long. The CDR3 DNA sequence: TGTGCCAGCACGACTAGCGGGAGATCCCACACCGGGGAGCTGTTTTTT. As protein: CASTTSGRSHTGELFF.

The genes are TRBV9 and TRBJ1-3; 9 bases map to TRBD1. The CDR3 runs 16 residues. Germline trimming cut 3 bases from V and 1 base from J; bases unmatched to any gene: 5. CDR1 is SGDLS and CDR2 is YYNGEE in the germline V gene. In nucleotides, the CDR3 is TGTGCCAGCAGCGGATGGGACAGGGCTTCTGGAAACACCATATATTTT. Amino acid sequence: CASSGWDRASGNTIYF.

The J gene is TRBJ2-7, the V gene TRBV5-4; D not certain. Germline loops: CDR1 SGHNT, CDR2 YYREEE (reference sequence). Trimming cost V 3 bases and J 0 bases, with 13 bases left between them. This CDR3 region has 15 residues. CDR3 nucleotide sequence: TGTGCCAGCAGCTCGACCTTGATAAGCTCCTACGAGCAGTACTTC. Translated, it gives CASSSTLISSYEQYF.

This CDR3 is CASSPGQGYNEQFF. The CDR3 DNA reads as TGTGCCAGCAGCCCGGGACAGGGTTACAATGAGCAGTTCTTC. The chain links TRBV7-2 to TRBJ2-1; TRBD1 agrees at 9 bases. Germline CDR1 and CDR2: SGHTA and FQGNSA. This CDR3 comprises 14 residues. The trim removed 5 bases at V and 4 bases at J, leaving 3 bases unmatched.

The V gene is TRBV7-2, the J gene TRBJ1-3; no clear D gene. Trimming removed 0 bases from V and 8 bases from J, with 5 bases in between. Germline values: CDR1 SGHTA, CDR2 FQGNSA. This CDR3 spans 12 amino acids. The CDR3 here is CASSLAGHTIYF. The CDR3 nucleotides read TGTGCCAGCAGCTTAGCTGGGCACACCATATATTTT.

This clone has a single count. This chain joins TRBV28 and TRBJ2-3, with unresolved D. With 7 bases removed from V and 0 bases from J, the gap between germline ends came to 17 bases. This CDR3 spans 16 amino acids. Germline loops: CDR1 MDHEN, CDR2 SYDVKM. CDR3 sequence: CASTSRTGLSTDTQYF. The CDR3 DNA follows: TGTGCCAGCACTTCCAGAACCGGGCTTAGCACAGATACGCAGTATTTT.

V and J are TRBV7-9 and TRBJ2-1, with D perhaps TRBD1 (6 bases). The CDR3 consists of 13 residues. CDR1 and CDR2 (germline): SEHNR, FQNEAQ (reference sequence). V dropped 4 bases and J dropped 6 bases, with 10 bases sitting between them. The CDR3 DNA reads as TGTGCCAGCAGCTCCGCCAGGGGCAATGAGCAGTTCTTC. As protein: CASSSARGNEQFF. The full variable domain, with the rest looked up from reference TRBV7-9 and TRBJ2-1, is DTGVSQNPRHKITKRGQNVTFRCDPISEHNRLYWYRQTLGQGPEFLTYFQNEAQLEKSRLLSDRFSAERPKGSFSTLEIQRTEQGDSAMYLCASSSARGNEQFFGPGTRLTVL.

The V call is TRBV29-1, the J call TRBJ2-2; 13 bases match TRBD2. Unmatched junction bases numbered 10, after V lost 8 bases and J lost 7 bases. Germline lookup yields CDR1 SQVTM and CDR2 ANQGSEA. The CDR3 runs to 15 residues. CDR3 DNA sequence: TGCAGCTTTGTCGGACTAGCGGGGGCGGACGGGGAGCTGTTTTTT. It yields the protein CSFVGLAGADGELFF.

CDR3 coding DNA: TGTGCCAGCTCACCGGACGGAGGAGGGGGTGAAAAACTGTTTTTT. As protein: CASSPDGGGGEKLFF. The gene calls are TRBV18 and TRBJ1-4; TRBD1 might be the D (6 bases). Germline V gene sequence: CDR1 KGHSH, CDR2 LQKENI. The V gene lost 3 bases and the J gene lost 7 bases, with 15 bases spanning the gap. The CDR3 totals 15 residues. The full variable domain, rest sourced from reference TRBV18 and TRBJ1-4, is NAGVMQNPRHLVRRRGQEARLRCSPMKGHSHVYWYRQLPEEGLKFMVYLQKENIIDESGMPKERFSAEFPKEGPSILRIQQVVRGDSAAYFCASSPDGGGGEKLFFGSGTQLSVL.

In nucleotides, the CDR3 is TGCAGCGCGGGGACCCAGCGGGGATACGAGCAGTACTTC. Encoded protein: CSAGTQRGYEQYF. The chain carries TRBV29-1 and TRBJ2-7, with 7 bases fitting TRBD2. CDR1 and CDR2 from the germline V gene are SQVTM and ANQGSEA. V lost 7 bases to trimming and J lost 4 bases; unmatched junction nucleotides: 10. CDR3 length: 13 residues.

The table lists this clone with a count of one. This rearrangement joins TRBV18 to TRBJ2-5, with TRBD2 identical over 8 bases. V shed 3 bases and J 3 bases; nucleotides not matched to a gene: 3. This CDR3 has 14 residues. Germline V gene lookup returns CDR1 KGHSH and CDR2 LQKENI. For the CDR3, the DNA is TGTGCCAGCTCACCTCGGGAGGGAGAAGAGACCCAGTACTTC. Translation gives CASSPREGEETQYF.

This chain connects TRBV27 to TRBJ1-6; D ambiguous. The germline V gene has CDR1 MNHEY and CDR2 SMNVEV (reference sequence). Trimming removed 8 bases at V and 10 bases at J, with 12 bases between. The CDR3 totals 12 residues. CDR3 amino acids: CASHTGSSPLHF. CDR3 DNA: TGTGCCAGCCACACTGGGTCGTCACCCCTCCACTTT.

This rearrangement joins TRBV7-9 to TRBJ2-5; tentatively, D is TRBD1 or TRBD2 (6 bases each). From germline, CDR1 is SEHNR and CDR2 FQNEAQ (reference sequence). Trimming removed 6 bases from V and 8 bases from J, with 16 bases in between. The CDR3 has 13 residues. The CDR3 loop reads CASRGGLEHTQYF. The CDR3 DNA is TGTGCCAGCAGGGGGGGCCTGGAGCATACCCAGTACTTC. Based on the CDR3 plus reference TRBV7-9 and TRBJ2-5, the full variable domain is DTGVSQNPRHKITKRGQNVTFRCDPISEHNRLYWYRQTLGQGPEFLTYFQNEAQLEKSRLLSDRFSAERPKGSFSTLEIQRTEQGDSAMYLCASRGGLEHTQYFGPGTRLLVL.